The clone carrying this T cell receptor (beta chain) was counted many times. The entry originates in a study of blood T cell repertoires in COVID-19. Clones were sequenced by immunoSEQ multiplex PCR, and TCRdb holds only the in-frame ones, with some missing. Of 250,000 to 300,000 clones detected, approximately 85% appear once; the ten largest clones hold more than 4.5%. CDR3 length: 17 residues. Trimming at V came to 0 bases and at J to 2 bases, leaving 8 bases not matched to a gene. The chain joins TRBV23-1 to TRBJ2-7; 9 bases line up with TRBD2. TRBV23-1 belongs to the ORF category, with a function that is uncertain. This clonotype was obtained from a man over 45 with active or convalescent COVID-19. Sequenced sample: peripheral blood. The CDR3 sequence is CASSQSGAGGPPYEQYF. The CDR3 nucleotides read TGCGCCAGCAGTCAATCGGGGGCGGGAGGGCCTCCCTACGAGCAGTACTTC.